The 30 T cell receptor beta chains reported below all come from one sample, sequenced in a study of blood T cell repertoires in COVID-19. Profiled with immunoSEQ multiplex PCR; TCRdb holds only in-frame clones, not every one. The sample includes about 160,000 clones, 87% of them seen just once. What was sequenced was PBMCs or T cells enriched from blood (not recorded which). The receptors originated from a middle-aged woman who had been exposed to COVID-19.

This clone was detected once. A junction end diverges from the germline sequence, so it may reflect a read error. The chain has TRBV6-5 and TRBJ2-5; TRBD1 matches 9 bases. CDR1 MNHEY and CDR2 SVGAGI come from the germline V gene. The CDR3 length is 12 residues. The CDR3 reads CASSHNRDRENF. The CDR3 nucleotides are TGTGCCAGCAGTCACAATCGGGACAGGGAAAACTTC.

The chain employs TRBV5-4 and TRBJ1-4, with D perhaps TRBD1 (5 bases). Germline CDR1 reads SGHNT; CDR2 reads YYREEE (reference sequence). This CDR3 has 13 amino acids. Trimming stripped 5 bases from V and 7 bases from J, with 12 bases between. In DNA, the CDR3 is TGTGCCAGCAGGACAGTACCAGGTGAAAAACTGTTTTTT. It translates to CASRTVPGEKLFF.

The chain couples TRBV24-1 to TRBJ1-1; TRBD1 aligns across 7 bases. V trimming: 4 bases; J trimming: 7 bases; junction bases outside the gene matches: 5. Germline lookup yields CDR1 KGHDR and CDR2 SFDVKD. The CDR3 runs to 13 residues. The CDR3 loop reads CATSDPGQNEAFF. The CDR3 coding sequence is TGTGCCACCAGTGACCCGGGACAGAATGAAGCTTTCTTT.

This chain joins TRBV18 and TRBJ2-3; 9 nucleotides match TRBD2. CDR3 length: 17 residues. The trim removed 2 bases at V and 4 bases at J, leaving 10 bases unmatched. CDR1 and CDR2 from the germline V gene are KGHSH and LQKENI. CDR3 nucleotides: TGTGCCAGCTCACCAAGGGGTGCGGGAGGGCCCCCAGATACGCAGTATTTT. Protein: CASSPRGAGGPPDTQYF.

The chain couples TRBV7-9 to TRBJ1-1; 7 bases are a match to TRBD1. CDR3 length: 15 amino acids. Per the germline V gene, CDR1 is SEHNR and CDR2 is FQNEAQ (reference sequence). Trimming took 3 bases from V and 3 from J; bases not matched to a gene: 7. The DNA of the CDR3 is TGTGCCAGCAGCTTCCGAGGGGGCGCGGACACTGAAGCTTTCTTT. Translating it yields CASSFRGGADTEAFF.

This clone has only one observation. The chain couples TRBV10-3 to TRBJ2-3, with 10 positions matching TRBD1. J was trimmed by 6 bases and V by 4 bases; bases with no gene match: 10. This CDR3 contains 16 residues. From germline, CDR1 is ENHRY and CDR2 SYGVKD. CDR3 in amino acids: CAISGGGQGSSDTQYF. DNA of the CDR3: TGTGCCATCAGTGGGGGGGGACAGGGGTCCTCCGATACGCAGTATTTT.

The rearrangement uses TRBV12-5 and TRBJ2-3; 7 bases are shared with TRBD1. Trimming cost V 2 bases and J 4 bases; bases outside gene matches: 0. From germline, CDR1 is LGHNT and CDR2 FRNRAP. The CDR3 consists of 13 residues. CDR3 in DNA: TGTGCTAGTGGTTTGCAGGGGGCAGATACGCAGTATTTT. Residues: CASGLQGADTQYF. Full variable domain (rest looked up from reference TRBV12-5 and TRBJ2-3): DARVTQTPRHKVTEMGQEVTMRCQPILGHNTVFWYRQTMMQGLELLAYFRNRAPLDDSGMPKDRFSAEMPDATLATLKIQPSEPRDSAVYFCASGLQGADTQYFGPGTRLTVL.

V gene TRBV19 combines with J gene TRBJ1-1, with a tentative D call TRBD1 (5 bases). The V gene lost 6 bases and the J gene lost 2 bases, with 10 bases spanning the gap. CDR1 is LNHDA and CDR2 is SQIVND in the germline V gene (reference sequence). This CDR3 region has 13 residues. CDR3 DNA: TGTGCCAGTAGGGGACTGGAAAACACTGAAGCTTTCTTT. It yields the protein CASRGLENTEAFF.

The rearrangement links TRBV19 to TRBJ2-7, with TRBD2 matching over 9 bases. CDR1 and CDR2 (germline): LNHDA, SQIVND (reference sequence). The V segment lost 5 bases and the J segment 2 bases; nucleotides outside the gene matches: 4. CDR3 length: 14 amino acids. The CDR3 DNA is TGTGCCAGTAGTTTCGGGACTAGCACCTACGAGCAGTACTTC. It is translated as CASSFGTSTYEQYF.

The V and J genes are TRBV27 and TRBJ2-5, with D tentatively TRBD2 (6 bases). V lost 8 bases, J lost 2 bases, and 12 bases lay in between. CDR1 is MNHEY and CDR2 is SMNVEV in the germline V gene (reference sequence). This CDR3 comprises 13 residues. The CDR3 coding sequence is TGTGCCAGCCACAGACTAGGTCAAGAGACCCAGTACTTC. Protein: CASHRLGQETQYF.

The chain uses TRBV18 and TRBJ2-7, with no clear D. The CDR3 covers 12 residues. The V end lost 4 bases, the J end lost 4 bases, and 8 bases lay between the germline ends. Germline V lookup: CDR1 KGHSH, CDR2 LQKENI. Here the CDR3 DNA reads TGTGCCAGCTCACTAGCATCATACGAGCAGTACTTC. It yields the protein CASSLASYEQYF.

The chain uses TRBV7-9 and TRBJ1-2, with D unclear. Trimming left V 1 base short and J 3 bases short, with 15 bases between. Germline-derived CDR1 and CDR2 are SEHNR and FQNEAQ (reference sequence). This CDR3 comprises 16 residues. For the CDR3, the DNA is TGTGCCAGCAGCTTAGGAGCCTTTTCCTTTTACTATGGCTACACCTTC. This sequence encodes CASSLGAFSFYYGYTF.

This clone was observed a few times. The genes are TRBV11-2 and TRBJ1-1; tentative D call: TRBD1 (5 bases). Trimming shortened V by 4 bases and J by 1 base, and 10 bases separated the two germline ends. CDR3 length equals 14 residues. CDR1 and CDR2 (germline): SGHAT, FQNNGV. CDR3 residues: CASSSLGANTEAFF. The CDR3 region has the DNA TGTGCCAGCAGCTCCTTAGGGGCGAACACTGAAGCTTTCTTT.

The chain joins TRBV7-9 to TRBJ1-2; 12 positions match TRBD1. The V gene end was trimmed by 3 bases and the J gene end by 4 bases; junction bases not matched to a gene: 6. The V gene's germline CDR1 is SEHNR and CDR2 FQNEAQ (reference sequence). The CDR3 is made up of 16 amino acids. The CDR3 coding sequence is TGTGCCAGCAGCTTCGCGGGACAGGGGGCTGGCTATGGCTACACCTTC. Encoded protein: CASSFAGQGAGYGYTF.

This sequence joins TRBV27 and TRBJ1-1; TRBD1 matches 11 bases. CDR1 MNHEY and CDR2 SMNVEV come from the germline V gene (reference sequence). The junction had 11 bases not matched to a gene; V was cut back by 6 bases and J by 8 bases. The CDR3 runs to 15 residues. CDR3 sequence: CASSSPGQGVFEAFF. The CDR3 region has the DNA TGTGCCAGCAGCTCTCCGGGACAGGGGGTTTTCGAAGCTTTCTTT.

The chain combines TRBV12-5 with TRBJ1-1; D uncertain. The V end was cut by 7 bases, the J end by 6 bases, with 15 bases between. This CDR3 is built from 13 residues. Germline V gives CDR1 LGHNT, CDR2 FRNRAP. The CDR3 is CASAPNAVSEAFF. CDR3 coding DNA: TGTGCTAGTGCCCCAAATGCGGTGTCTGAAGCTTTCTTT.

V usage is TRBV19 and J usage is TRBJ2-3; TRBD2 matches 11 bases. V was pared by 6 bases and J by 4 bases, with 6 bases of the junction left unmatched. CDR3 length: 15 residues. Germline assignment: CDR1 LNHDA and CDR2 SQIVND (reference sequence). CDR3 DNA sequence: TGTGCCAGTAGCCCCATAGCGGGAGGGGCAGATACGCAGTATTTT. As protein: CASSPIAGGADTQYF.

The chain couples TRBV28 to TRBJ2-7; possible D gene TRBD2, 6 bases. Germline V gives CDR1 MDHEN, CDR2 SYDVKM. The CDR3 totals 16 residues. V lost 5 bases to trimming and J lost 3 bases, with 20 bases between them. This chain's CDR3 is CASSTQLAHVGYEQYF. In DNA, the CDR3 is TGTGCCAGCAGTACCCAACTAGCACACGTCGGCTACGAGCAGTACTTC. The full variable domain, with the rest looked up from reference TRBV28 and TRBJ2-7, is DVKVTQSSRYLVKRTGEKVFLECVQDMDHENMFWYRQDPGLGLRLIYFSYDVKMKEKGDIPEGYSVSREKKERFSLILESASTNQTSMYLCASSTQLAHVGYEQYFGPGTRLTVT.

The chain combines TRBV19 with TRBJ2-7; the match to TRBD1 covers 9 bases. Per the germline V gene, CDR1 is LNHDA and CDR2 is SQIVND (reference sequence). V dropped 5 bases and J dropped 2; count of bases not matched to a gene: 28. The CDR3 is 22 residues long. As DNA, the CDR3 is TGTGCCAGTAGTTTAAAACCCGCCGGGACAGGGTTCGGAGTTCATCCCCCCTACGAGCAGTACTTC. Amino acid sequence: CASSLKPAGTGFGVHPPYEQYF.

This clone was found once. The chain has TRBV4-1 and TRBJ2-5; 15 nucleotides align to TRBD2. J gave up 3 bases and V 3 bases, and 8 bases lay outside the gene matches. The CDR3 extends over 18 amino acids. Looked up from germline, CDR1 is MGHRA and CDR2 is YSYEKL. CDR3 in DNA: TGCGCCAGCAGCCAGGAGGCCGGACTAGCGGGGGGGAAAGAGACCCAGTACTTC. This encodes CASSQEAGLAGGKETQYF.

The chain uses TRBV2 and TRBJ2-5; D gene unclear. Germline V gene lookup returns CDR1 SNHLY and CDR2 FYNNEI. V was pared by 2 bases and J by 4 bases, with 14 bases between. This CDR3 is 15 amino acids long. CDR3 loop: CASSEPYGVGETQYF. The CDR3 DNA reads TGTGCCAGCAGTGAACCCTATGGAGTAGGAGAGACCCAGTACTTC.

The chain's CDR3 is CASPGQGMGVEQFF. The CDR3 DNA reads as TGTGCCAGCCCTGGACAGGGGATGGGGGTTGAGCAGTTCTTC. The chain carries TRBV2 and TRBJ2-1, with 9 bases lining up with TRBD1. V trimming: 8 bases; J trimming: 9 bases; junction bases outside the gene matches: 11. Germline V gives CDR1 SNHLY, CDR2 FYNNEI. This CDR3 has 14 amino acids.

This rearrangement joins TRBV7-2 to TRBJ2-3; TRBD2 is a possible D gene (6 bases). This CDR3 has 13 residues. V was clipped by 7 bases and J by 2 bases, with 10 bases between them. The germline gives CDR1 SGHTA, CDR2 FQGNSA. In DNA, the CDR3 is TGTGCCAGCACTGCGGGGCACACAGATACGCAGTATTTT. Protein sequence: CASTAGHTDTQYF. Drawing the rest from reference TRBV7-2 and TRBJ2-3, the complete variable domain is GAGVSQSPSNKVTEKGKDVELRCDPISGHTALYWYRQSLGQGLEFLIYFQGNSAPDKSGLPSDRFSAERTGGSVSTLTIQRTQQEDSAVYLCASTAGHTDTQYFGPGTRLTVL.

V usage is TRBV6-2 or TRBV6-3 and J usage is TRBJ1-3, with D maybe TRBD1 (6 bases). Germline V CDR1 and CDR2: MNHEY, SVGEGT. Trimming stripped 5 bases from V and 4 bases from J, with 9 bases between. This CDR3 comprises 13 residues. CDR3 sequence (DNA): TGTGCCAGCAGTGGGACACCCGGAAACACCATATATTTT. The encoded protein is CASSGTPGNTIYF.

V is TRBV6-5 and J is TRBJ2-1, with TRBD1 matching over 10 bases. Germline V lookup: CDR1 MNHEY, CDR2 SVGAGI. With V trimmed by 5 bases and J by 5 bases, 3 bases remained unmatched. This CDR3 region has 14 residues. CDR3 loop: CASSTGTGDNEQFF. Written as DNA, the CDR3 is TGTGCCAGCAGTACCGGGACAGGGGACAATGAGCAGTTCTTC.

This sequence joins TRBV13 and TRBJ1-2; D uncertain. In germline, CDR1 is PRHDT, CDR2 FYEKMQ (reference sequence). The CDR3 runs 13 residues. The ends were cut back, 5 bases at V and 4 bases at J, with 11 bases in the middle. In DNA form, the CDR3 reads TGTGCCAGCAGCACAGACGGATTCTATGGCTACACCTTC. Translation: CASSTDGFYGYTF.

The CDR3 bases are TGCGCCAGCAGCACTGGGACAGGGGGGAATGAAAAACTGTTTTTT. This encodes CASSTGTGGNEKLFF. This chain connects TRBV5-1 to TRBJ1-4; TRBD1 matches at 11 bases. J lost 5 bases, V lost 4 bases, and 4 bases had no gene match. This CDR3 has 15 residues. Germline V CDR1 and CDR2: SGHRS, YFSETQ.

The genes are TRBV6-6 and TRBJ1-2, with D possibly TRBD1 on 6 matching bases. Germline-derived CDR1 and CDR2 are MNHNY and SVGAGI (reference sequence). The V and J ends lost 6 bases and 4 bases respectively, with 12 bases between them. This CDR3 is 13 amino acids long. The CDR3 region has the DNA TGTGCCAGCAGCCCCGGACAGATCTATGGCTACACCTTC. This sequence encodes CASSPGQIYGYTF.

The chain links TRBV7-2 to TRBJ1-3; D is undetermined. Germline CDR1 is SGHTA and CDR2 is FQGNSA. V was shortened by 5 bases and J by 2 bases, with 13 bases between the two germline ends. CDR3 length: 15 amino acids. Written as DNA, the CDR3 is TGTGCCAGCAGCCCCTTTCGGGGAACTGGAAACACCATATATTTT. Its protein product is CASSPFRGTGNTIYF.

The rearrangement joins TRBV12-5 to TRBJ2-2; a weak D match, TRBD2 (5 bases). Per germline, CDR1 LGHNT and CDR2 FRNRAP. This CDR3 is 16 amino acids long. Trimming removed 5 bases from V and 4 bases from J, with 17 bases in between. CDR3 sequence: CASGPWRNAGTGELFF. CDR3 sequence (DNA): TGTGCTAGTGGTCCGTGGAGGAACGCGGGCACCGGGGAGCTGTTTTTT. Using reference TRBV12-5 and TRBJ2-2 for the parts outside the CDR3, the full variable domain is DARVTQTPRHKVTEMGQEVTMRCQPILGHNTVFWYRQTMMQGLELLAYFRNRAPLDDSGMPKDRFSAEMPDATLATLKIQPSEPRDSAVYFCASGPWRNAGTGELFFGEGSRLTVL.